One and the same sample provided the 17 T cell receptor beta chains below, sequenced in a study of CD8+ T cells in alopecia areata. As to treatment: oral pan-JAK inhibitor, 5-10 mg twice daily. Reverse transcribed after extraction, RNA yielded cDNA as the sequencing template. Measured with immunoSEQ multiplex PCR; TCRdb has only the in-frame clones, and not every one. The sample includes roughly 210,000 clones, roughly 44% of them seen just once. The sample consisted of CD4+ T cells sorted from blood, taken at roughly week 38, from a patient treated with tofacitinib. These receptors were taken from a human donor with alopecia areata.

The rearrangement uses TRBV30 and TRBJ1-4; no clear D. CDR1 is GTSNPN, CDR2 SVGIG, per germline (reference sequence). This CDR3 comprises 16 residues. The V end was cut by 3 bases, the J end by 8 bases, with 22 bases between. CDR3 residues: CAWSPRRTLPGEKLFF. The CDR3 nucleotides read TGTGCCTGGAGCCCCCGACGGACTTTACCCGGCGAAAAACTGTTTTTT.

This clone has just a few counts. The J gene is TRBJ1-3, the V gene TRBV29-1; no definite D call. The V end lost 3 bases, the J end lost 3 bases, and 9 bases lay between the germline ends. The germline V gene encodes CDR1 SQVTM and CDR2 ANQGSEA. The CDR3 totals 13 residues. CDR3: CSVDARYGNTIYF. DNA for the CDR3: TGCAGCGTTGATGCACGGTATGGAAACACCATATATTTT.

Only one count was recorded for this clone. The chain couples TRBV14 to TRBJ2-7, with D perhaps matching TRBD2 (6 bases). Germline loops: CDR1 SGHDN, CDR2 FVKESK. The V and J ends lost 5 bases and 0 bases respectively, with 11 bases between them. The CDR3 contains 14 residues. DNA of the CDR3: TGTGCCAGCAGCGCGGGACTCAGCTCCTACGAGCAGTACTTC. This encodes CASSAGLSSYEQYF.

This clone has a handful of counts. V is TRBV19 and J is TRBJ2-1; D remains ambiguous. V lost 5 bases, J lost 3 bases, and 11 bases lay in between. The CDR3 spans 14 residues. CDR1 and CDR2 (germline): LNHDA, SQIVND (reference sequence). The CDR3 sequence: CASSPQDGYNEQFF. DNA for the CDR3: TGTGCCAGTAGTCCTCAGGATGGCTACAATGAGCAGTTCTTC.

This clone was seen just once. The chain has TRBV4-1 and TRBJ2-5; weak D call: TRBD2 (6 bases). Germline assignment: CDR1 MGHRA and CDR2 YSYEKL. This CDR3 has 15 amino acids. V was cut by 0 bases and J by 5 bases, with 13 bases left in between. CDR3 region: CASSQDPSGAETQYF. Here the CDR3 DNA reads TGCGCCAGCAGCCAAGATCCCTCGGGAGCGGAGACCCAGTACTTC.

This clone has just a few counts. The chain combines TRBV20-1 with TRBJ2-3; no clear D. In germline, CDR1 is DFQATT, CDR2 SNEGSKA (reference sequence). V gave up 6 bases and J gave up 6 bases, with 10 bases separating them. The CDR3 is 11 amino acids. CDR3 residues: CSAESGDTQYF. The CDR3 DNA reads as TGCAGTGCCGAATCTGGCGATACGCAGTATTTT.

The CDR3 region has the DNA TGTGCCAGCAGTAGGACAGTTTTGAACTACACCTTC. Protein sequence: CASSRTVLNYTF. This chain joins TRBV2 and TRBJ1-2; the D gene is possibly TRBD1 (6 bases). Germline V gives CDR1 SNHLY, CDR2 FYNNEI. Trimming shortened V by 5 bases and J by 10 bases, and 14 bases separated the two germline ends. This CDR3 spans 12 amino acids. Drawing the rest from reference TRBV2 and TRBJ1-2, the complete variable domain is EPEVTQTPSHQVTQMGQEVILRCVPISNHLYFYWYRQILGQKVEFLVSFYNNEISEKSEIFDDQFSVERPDGSNFTLKIRSTKLEDSAMYFCASSRTVLNYTFGSGTRLTVV.

This clone was observed a few times. The chain is built from TRBV7-2 and TRBJ1-2, with TRBD1 identical over 9 bases. CDR3 length equals 12 residues. CDR1 and CDR2 (germline): SGHTA, FQGNSA. The ends lost 3 bases at V and 8 bases at J; junction bases unmatched: 1. In nucleotides, the CDR3 is TGTGCCAGCAGCTTGACAGGGGGAGGCTACACCTTC. Residues: CASSLTGGGYTF.

The chain employs TRBV30 and TRBJ2-7, with 10 positions matching TRBD1. The CDR3 covers 13 residues. CDR1 is GTSNPN and CDR2 is SVGIG in the germline V gene (reference sequence). V dropped 8 bases and J dropped 2; count of bases not matched to a gene: 6. The chain's CDR3 is CARRGTGAYEQYF. In DNA form, the CDR3 reads TGTGCCCGCAGGGGGACAGGGGCCTACGAGCAGTACTTC.

This clone was detected a few times. J is TRBJ2-1 and V is TRBV2; perhaps TRBD1 as D (6 bases). The germline CDR1 and CDR2 sequences are SNHLY and FYNNEI. The V gene lost 5 bases and the J gene lost 9 bases, with 17 bases spanning the gap. The CDR3 totals 14 residues. CDR3 coding DNA: TGTGCCAGCAGTTCACAGGGACCCTCTGGTGAGCAGTTCTTC. This sequence encodes CASSSQGPSGEQFF.

This chain uses TRBV7-8 with TRBJ1-5, with D unclear. This CDR3 has 15 amino acids. Trimming stripped 6 bases from V and 5 bases from J, with 17 bases between. The germline V gene has CDR1 SGHVS and CDR2 FQNEAQ. DNA for the CDR3: TGTGCCAGCAGTTCCGGTCCCTATCTTTATCAGCCCCAGCATTTT. Its protein is CASSSGPYLYQPQHF.

The chain couples TRBV6-1 to TRBJ1-5; D is undetermined. V lost 3 bases to trimming and J lost 0 bases, with 9 bases between them. Germline values: CDR1 MNHNS, CDR2 SASEGT. The CDR3 is made up of 15 amino acids. CDR3 region: CASSESVNSNQPQHF. The CDR3 DNA reads as TGTGCCAGCAGTGAGTCGGTAAATAGCAATCAGCCCCAGCATTTT.

This clone was seen a handful of times. The CDR3 loop is CASGSNVAKNIQYF. The CDR3 DNA sequence: TGTGCCAGCGGATCAAACGTAGCCAAAAACATTCAGTACTTC. The chain joins TRBV7-2 to TRBJ2-4; no definite D call. V was clipped by 8 bases and J by 0 bases, with 11 bases between them. The CDR3 extends over 14 amino acids. Germline loops: CDR1 SGHTA, CDR2 FQGNSA.

This clone was detected a few times. This chain joins TRBV5-1 and TRBJ2-2, with a weak D call TRBD2 (5 bases). V dropped 4 bases and J dropped 1 base, with 11 bases sitting between them. The length of the CDR3 is 15 residues. CDR1 is SGHRS and CDR2 is YFSETQ in the germline V gene. CDR3 sequence reads: CASSEFAGNTGELFF. In DNA form, the CDR3 reads TGCGCCAGCAGCGAGTTCGCGGGGAACACCGGGGAGCTGTTTTTT.

A note on this clone: Other nucleotide sequences from this sample produce the same CDR3. The CDR3 nucleotides are TGCAGTGCTAGTGGGGATGAGCAGTTCTTC. Its translation is CSASGDEQFF. The V gene is TRBV20-1, the J gene TRBJ2-1; the D is unclear. CDR3 length equals 10 residues. The germline CDR1 and CDR2 sequences are DFQATT and SNEGSKA (reference sequence). Trimming took off 3 bases at V and 8 bases at J, with 5 bases between the two ends.

This chain uses TRBV30 with TRBJ2-5; a weak D match, TRBD1 (5 bases). The CDR3 totals 15 residues. Germline V lookup: CDR1 GTSNPN, CDR2 SVGIG (reference sequence). Between the trimmed V and J ends, which lost 1 base and 1 base, there was a span of 13 bases. In DNA, the CDR3 is TGTGCCTGGAGTGGAATGACAGCGTTCCAAGAGACCCAGTACTTC. Protein sequence: CAWSGMTAFQETQYF. The full variable domain, with the rest looked up from reference TRBV30 and TRBJ2-5, is SQTIHQWPATLVQPVGSPLSLECTVEGTSNPNLYWYRQAAGRGLQLLFYSVGIGQISSEVPQNLSASRPQDRQFILSSKKLLLSDSGFYLCAWSGMTAFQETQYFGPGTRLLVL.

This chain joins TRBV30 and TRBJ2-1; D may be TRBD2 (6 bases). Germline V gives CDR1 GTSNPN, CDR2 SVGIG (reference sequence). V was pared by 5 bases and J by 4 bases, with 15 bases between. The CDR3 has 14 residues. Here the CDR3 reads CAWVIGSKYNEQFF. The CDR3 DNA is TGTGCCTGGGTGATCGGGAGTAAATACAATGAGCAGTTCTTC.